This TCR beta chain was captured by sequencing in a study of cytomegalovirus exposure and HLA in healthy donors. Study-level points and caveats: Most of the TCR beta V segments (in an earlier analysis) were productive either about 90% or about 30% of the time. Generally TCR sequences proved uncommon, though certain public TCRs appeared in numerous donors.

As for this clone: The antigen is not known.

All the people who gave samples were healthy bone marrow donors. With 60 Vbeta and 13 Jbeta primers, the PCR was carried out. Original analysis: Approximately 12 million of about 80 million unique TCR beta chains were shared, per a later count. Produced via immunoSEQ multiplex PCR; TCRdb's table is partial and in-frame only. Clonal size and the V and J genes are those of that table, whereas D and trimming came from the DNA. The sample lists about 150,000 clones; 68% were seen once. The sequence was obtained from a man aged 60 to 75 in good health and CMV-seronegative. The material sequenced was PBMCs.

In nucleotides, the CDR3 is TGTGCCAGCAGTCGCACAAATTCCTACGAGCAGTACTTC. It codes for CASSRTNSYEQYF. This rearrangement joins TRBV6-4 to TRBJ2-7, with D uncertain. Trimming stripped 5 bases from V and 1 base from J, with 9 bases between. This CDR3 comprises 13 residues. CDR1 is MRHNA, CDR2 SNTAGT, per germline.